These T cell receptor beta chains were read from a single sample in a study of T cells in narcolepsy. Method: immunoSEQ multiplex PCR; TCRdb's copy keeps in-frame clones and lacks some. This table has about 31,000 clones, around 80% appearing once. The sequencing input was CD45RA- memory CD4+ T cells from PBMCs. The receptors shown here come from a human donor with narcolepsy. Each CDR3 is given with its conserved first and last residue. D genes are given only for firm matches. Clone size, where shown, is once, few, many, or a class for clones that have expanded.

V	size	J	D	DNA	CDR3
TRBV27	-	TRBJ1-5	-	TGTGCCAGCGGATATGGGGGGGGCAATCAGCCCCAGCATTTT	CASGYGGGNQPQHF
TRBV5-4	-	TRBJ1-2	-	TGTGCCAGCACGCCACGAATAGCCGGGATAAGCTATGGCTACACCTTC	CASTPRIAGISYGYTF
TRBV18	-	TRBJ1-1	-	TGTGCCAGCTCACCACCGATGGTGCGGGCCACTGAAGCTTTCTTT	CASSPPMVRATEAFF
TRBV19	-	TRBJ2-7	-	TGTGCCGTTAGCCGGGCCTACGAGCAGTACTTC	CAVSRAYEQYF
TRBV5-1	-	TRBJ1-2	-	TGCGCCAGCAGCTTGGCGGGAGACTATGGCTACACCTTC	CASSLAGDYGYTF
TRBV19	-	TRBJ2-2	-	TGTGCCAGTAGTATTGCGAGGACCGGGGAGCTGTTTTTT	CASSIARTGELFF
TRBV5-1	-	TRBJ2-5	-	TGCGCCAGCAGCTTGGGAGGTCGTGAGACCCAGTACTTC	CASSLGGRETQYF
TRBV9	-	TRBJ2-2	-	TGTGCCAGCAGCGCTGGGCTTTTTGGGGAGCTGTTTTTT	CASSAGLFGELFF
TRBV19	-	TRBJ2-7	-	TGTGCCAGTAGTTCGGGCAGCACTTCAACACTACGGTGCGAGCAGTACTTC	CASSSGSTSTLRCEQYF
TRBV19	once	TRBJ2-3	-	TGTGCCACCACCCCCCGGGGGCCAGATACGCAGTATTTT	CATTPRGPDTQYF
TRBV29-1	-	TRBJ1-1	TRBD1	TGCAGCGTGGCCGGGACAGGGGGCTTGGGCACTGAAGCTTTCTTT	CSVAGTGGLGTEAFF
TRBV30	-	TRBJ1-1	-	TGTGCCTCAACCAGGGTCGCGAACACTGAAGCTTTCTTT	CASTRVANTEAFF
TRBV28	-	TRBJ1-2	TRBD1	TGTGCCAGCAGTCTGACAGGGGGCGGGAGGTTTGGCTACACCTTC	CASSLTGGGRFGYTF
TRBV19	few	TRBJ2-1	TRBD2	TGTGCCAGTACACGGTACCTAGCGGCCTACAATGAGCAGTTCTTC	CASTRYLAAYNEQFF
TRBV11-3	-	TRBJ2-7	-	TGTGCCAGCGCCGTCGGGACTTCTAGCTCCTACGAGCAGTACTTC	CASAVGTSSSYEQYF
TRBV11-2	-	TRBJ1-2	-	TGTGCCAGCAGCTTAGAGGCGAACGTCTATGGCTACACCTTC	CASSLEANVYGYTF
TRBV6-1	-	TRBJ2-7	-	TGTGCCAGCAGTGTGGACGCGTCCTACGAGCAGTACTTC	CASSVDASYEQYF
TRBV4-2	-	TRBJ2-7	TRBD2	TGTGCCAGCAGCCCTGGTGGTAGCGGGGGTTACGAGCAGTACTTC	CASSPGGSGGYEQYF
TRBV5-1	once	TRBJ2-1	-	TGCGCCAGCAGCCCCGGCGGGGGCGCATATAATGAGCAGTTCTTC	CASSPGGGAYNEQFF
TRBV7-8	-	TRBJ1-4	-	TGTGCCAGCAGCTTAGCGGGGTTCGCAAATGAAAAACTGTTTTTT	CASSLAGFANEKLFF
TRBV5-4	-	TRBJ2-5	-	TGTGCCAGCAGCACCAACCAAGAGACCCAGTACTTC	CASSTNQETQYF
TRBV29-1	-	TRBJ1-3	-	TGCAGCGTGGTATTCAACTCTGGAAACACCATATATTTT	CSVVFNSGNTIYF
TRBV30	-	TRBJ2-1	-	TGTGCCTGGAGTGTTACGGGCAGTTCCTACAATGAGCAGTTCTTC	CAWSVTGSSYNEQFF
TRBV7-2	-	TRBJ1-2	-	TGTGCCAGCAGCTTAGATCCCGGTTATGGCTACACCTTC	CASSLDPGYGYTF
TRBV21-1	-	TRBJ2-6	-	TGTGCCAGCAGCAACAGGGGGCGATCCTCTGGGGCCAACGTCCTGACTTTC	CASSNRGRSSGANVLTF
TRBV18	-	TRBJ1-2	-	TGTGCCAGCTCACCAAAAAGTAACTATGGCTACACCTTC	CASSPKSNYGYTF
TRBV6-6	few	TRBJ2-2	TRBD2	TGTGCCAGCAGGACTAGCGCGGTCACCGGGGAGCTGTTTTTT	CASRTSAVTGELFF
TRBV30	-	TRBJ2-5	-	TGTGCCTGGAGGGGGACCTTCCGCGAGACCCAGTACTTC	CAWRGTFRETQYF
TRBV6-5	-	TRBJ1-1	TRBD1	TGTGCCAGCAAGATAGGACAGGGGAAAACTGAAGCTTTCTTT	CASKIGQGKTEAFF
TRBV5-6	-	TRBJ2-3	-	TGTGCCAGCAGCTTGGGACGGACAGATACGCAGTATTTT	CASSLGRTDTQYF
TRBV19	-	TRBJ2-2	-	TGTGCCAGTAGCCGACGCCTTACCGGGGAGCTGTTTTTT	CASSRRLTGELFF
TRBV2	-	TRBJ2-1	-	TGTGCCAGCAGGAACCGACAGCAACCCCAGGGGTACAATGAGCAGTTCTTC	CASRNRQQPQGYNEQFF
TRBV18	few	TRBJ1-4	-	TGTGCCACCCTTCGCGGAGGGATAAATGAAAAACTGTTTTTT	CATLRGGINEKLFF
TRBV7-8	-	TRBJ2-2	-	TGTGCCAGCAGCAAGGAGGGGGCCACTACCGGGGAGCTGTTTTTT	CASSKEGATTGELFF
TRBV7-6	-	TRBJ2-6	-	TGTGCCAGCAGCTTATTCCCGGTGGGGGCCAACGTCCTGACTTTC	CASSLFPVGANVLTF
TRBV13	-	TRBJ1-6	-	TGTGCCAGCAGCTTAGGACAGGCCGGATTGGGATCACCCCTCCACTTT	CASSLGQAGLGSPLHF
TRBV4-2	few	TRBJ2-1	TRBD2	TGTGCCAGCAGCCAAGATGGAGCGGGGCCTTACAATGAGCAGTTCTTC	CASSQDGAGPYNEQFF
TRBV11-2	-	TRBJ1-4	-	TGTGCCAGCAGCTTAGACTACAGGGTAGAGGAGGAAAAACTGTTTTTT	CASSLDYRVEEEKLFF
TRBV7-9	once	TRBJ2-3	TRBD2	TGTGCCAGCAGCCTTGGCGCGGGGGAGGACACAGATACGCAGTATTTT	CASSLGAGEDTDTQYF
TRBV6-5	few	TRBJ2-7	-	TGTGCCAGCAGTGGCGGACGGATTTACGAGCAGTACTTC	CASSGGRIYEQYF
TRBV15	-	TRBJ2-3	-	TGTGCCACCAGCAGAGCCGATACGCAGTATTTT	CATSRADTQYF
TRBV6-1	-	TRBJ1-1	-	TGTGCCAGCCGGGCGGCCGAAGCTTTCTTT	CASRAAEAFF
TRBV28	-	TRBJ1-2	TRBD1	TGTGCCAGCAGTACGGACAGGTCTGGCTACACCTTC	CASSTDRSGYTF
TRBV6-5	-	TRBJ2-1	TRBD2	TGTGCCAGCAGTTTGGGACTAGCGGGAGGTAGGAATGAGCAGTTCTTC	CASSLGLAGGRNEQFF
TRBV6-1	-	TRBJ2-7	TRBD2	TGTGCCAGCAGACGAGTAGCGGGGAGTAACGAGCAGTACTTC	CASRRVAGSNEQYF
TRBV14	few	TRBJ2-7	TRBD1	TGTGCCAGCAGCCCCCGGGACAGGGGAGGGCAGTACTTC	CASSPRDRGGQYF
TRBV6-1	-	TRBJ2-7	-	TGTGCCAGCAAACCGGACACTCACTCCTACGAGCAGTACTTC	CASKPDTHSYEQYF
TRBV7-8	-	TRBJ2-3	TRBD2	TGTGCCAGCAAGCGGGATGAAATTAGCACAGATACGCAGTATTTT	CASKRDEISTDTQYF
TRBV9	once	TRBJ2-7	-	TGTGCCAGCAGCCCCAGGGGTAGTTTCTACGAGCAGTACTTC	CASSPRGSFYEQYF
TRBV7-2	-	TRBJ2-1	-	TGTGCCAGCAGCCCTTATACCAATGAGCAGTTCTTC	CASSPYTNEQFF
TRBV11-3	once	TRBJ2-3	TRBD1	TGTGCCAGCAGCACGAGGACAGGGGTGACAGATACGCAGTATTTT	CASSTRTGVTDTQYF
TRBV7-3	-	TRBJ2-1	-	TGTGCCAGCAGCCTAGTGCCAGGTAGCAATGAGCAGTTCTTC	CASSLVPGSNEQFF
TRBV4-2	-	TRBJ1-1	-	TGTGCCAGCAGCCAAGATCGAGGGACTGAAGCTTTCTTT	CASSQDRGTEAFF
TRBV6-4	-	TRBJ1-2	TRBD1	TGTGCCAGCAAAAGGCCAGGGGGCGGTGGCTACACCTTC	CASKRPGGGGYTF
TRBV6-6	once	TRBJ1-1	-	TGTGCATCGAGGGTCGTGCCGAACACTGAAGCTTTCTTT	CASRVVPNTEAFF